The entry below gives a single T cell receptor beta chain sequence along with its context. The sample comes from a study of T cells in localized non-small cell lung cancer. Assay: immunoSEQ multiplex PCR; the TCRdb copy retains only in-frame clones and omits some. The table includes approximately 37,000 clones, around nine tenths detected once. The TCR was taken from a man aged 18 to 50 with stage I lung adenocarcinoma. Sequencing used peripheral blood, obtained before any cancer treatment.

CDR3 nucleotides: TGTGCCAGCAGGCCGTACAGGGGCACTAGCACAGATACGCAGTATTTT. It specifies CASRPYRGTSTDTQYF. V and J are TRBV27 and TRBJ2-3, with 7 nucleotides matching TRBD1. V lost 6 bases, J lost 0 bases, and 9 bases stayed unmatched. The CDR3 has 16 amino acids. Germline-derived CDR1 and CDR2 are MNHEY and SMNVEV (reference sequence).